A single T cell receptor (beta chain) is shown here with its context. Its binding antigen is unknown. No per-base quality is available; no much larger clone lies one base away. The meaning of the sample's time point label: baseline before first vaccination. Vaccinee samples came from UK trials COV001 and COV002, including a single-blind randomized controlled phase 2/3 trial of AZD1222 (ChAdOx1 nCoV-19) in healthy adults. For TCRbeta chain sequencing, PBMC samples from trial participants were taken at day 0 and at day 28 after the second dose. This specimen comes from a study of T cell responses to AZD1222 COVID-19 vaccine listed by TCRdb under 2021. Study-wide context: AZD1222 recipients given second doses at about 4 weeks or at about 12 weeks were pooled, since spike-specific TCR depth and breadth were not found to differ between the two schedules. Trial participants were enrolled into age subgroups of 18-55, 56-69 and 70-plus years, which contained about 150, 28 and 57 TCR-sequenced participants, respectively. A total of about 230 trial participants underwent TCR sequencing, of whom some 210 received two doses of AZD1222 and about 26 received two doses of the MenACWY control vaccine.

The CDR3 regions of human TCRbeta chains were analyzed by immunosequencing. The study's own analysis went as follows. Repertoire TCRs were matched against a reference library of SARS-CoV-2-specific TCRs generated with the MIRA antigen-specificity platform. Breadth was defined as the fraction of unique TCRs that were SARS-CoV-2-associated. Depth was defined as the fraction of total T cells that were SARS-CoV-2-associated. Using the MIRA data, every spike-specific TCR was mapped to the spike region that the TCR reacted to and assigned to either a CD4 or a CD8 class. Log10-transformed breadth and depth values were compared by one-way ANOVA with Sidak's multiple comparisons tests. What TCRdb holds here is the immuneACCESS table cut down to in-frame rearrangements. Part of the clones is not present; checked against another copy, under half of the missing clones reflect an unresolved V gene, and the others are unexplained. The V and J calls and the clone size are those of that table, but D and trimming were determined from the DNA. This sample holds roughly 180,000 clones; 80% to 90% were observed only once. About 6.9% of the sample is held by the ten biggest clonotypes.

Overall results and qualifications from the work: Reportedly, close to half of the unique spike-specific TCRs recognized epitopes lying outside the regions that are mutated in the B.1.351 and B.1.1.7 variants. After two AZD1222 doses, spike-specific TCR breadth and depth were significantly higher than at day 0 and than in MenACWY recipients. Participants were mostly white British and included more females than males, and it was suggested by the authors that clonal diversity may have been underestimated. No day 14 peak-response samples were available, so repertoires were characterized only after the peak T cell response. In the small 56-69-year group, the increase in depth fell short of significance, most likely because of low power. Conclusions about previously exposed vaccinees are limited, since just five or six AZD1222 recipients were seropositive for SARS-CoV-2 at baseline. The vaccine-associated CD4 TCRs covered the entire spike protein, and the dominant responses fell in regions 160-218 and 743-854.

V is pared back by 5 bases and J by 0 bases, with 14 bases lying between the germline termini. The CDR3 contains 17 residues, cysteine and phenylalanine counted. Only the CDR3 part of the read is kept: 51 bases, read in frame from the first base. The germline V gene (reference sequence) provides CDR1 MNHEY and CDR2 SMNVEV. The clonotype was recovered from an adult in good health. The rearranged chain carries TRBV27 and TRBJ2-6; the D gene assignment is perhaps TRBD1 or TRBD2, with each matching 6 bases. Sequencing used peripheral blood, obtained on day 0 of AZD1222 vaccination. The CDR3 protein sequence reads: CASSEAGRGSGANVLTF. The sequenced DNA is TGTGCCAGCAGTGAAGCGGGCAGGGGCTCTGGGGCCAACGTCCTGACTTTC.